This paragraph covers one T cell receptor (beta chain) sequence. This entry comes from a study of T cell responses to AZD1222 COVID-19 vaccine. CDR1 and CDR2 (germline): SGHVS, FQNEAQ. This CDR3 spans 17 amino acids. The junction had 10 bases not matched to a gene; V was cut back by 5 bases and J by 1 base. Clones were read by immunoSEQ multiplex PCR, and TCRdb kept only the in-frame ones, dropping some. The table lists 120,000 or so clones, around 84% of them singletons, with 17% in the top ten. V and J are TRBV7-8 and TRBJ1-5, with TRBD1 identical over 8 bases. This TCR was sampled from an adult who received the AZD1222 COVID-19 vaccine. Sequenced here: peripheral blood, sampled 28 days after the second AZD1222 dose. Here the CDR3 DNA reads TGTGCCAGCAGCACCGGGACAGGTTTTTTGAGCAATCAGCCCCAGCATTTT. It codes for CASSTGTGFLSNQPQHF.